A selection of T cell receptor beta chains follows, all from one sample in a study of OX40 agonist ivuxolimab in advanced cancers. Assay: immunoSEQ multiplex PCR; the TCRdb copy retains only in-frame clones and omits some. The table records more than 75,000 clones, approximately 80% of them present only once. The sequences come from CD4+ or CD8+ T cells sorted from blood, collected in a trial of the OX40 agonist ivuxolimab. These receptors were collected from an adult with an advanced solid tumor such as melanoma, head and neck, liver or kidney cancer. Each CDR3 is given with its conserved first and last residue. The order of the fields is D gene, clone size, J gene, V gene, CDR3 DNA, CDR3 protein. A D gene is named only where the DNA matches it firmly. Rows give clone size only sometimes, using once, few, many, or a class for an expanded clone.

>-|-|TRBJ2-6|TRBV10-2
TGCGCCAGCAGTGTCTTAAGGTCTGGGGCCAACGTCCTGACTTTC
CASSVLRSGANVLTF
>-|-|TRBJ2-3|TRBV9
TGTGCCAGCAGCTCGTCCCTACGGGGGGCCAACACAGATACGCAGTATTTT
CASSSSLRGANTDTQYF
>-|-|TRBJ1-5|TRBV18
TGTGCCAGCTCCGTGCCCGGGGGCAATCAGCCCCAGCATTTT
CASSVPGGNQPQHF
>TRBD1|-|TRBJ1-2|TRBV19
TGTGCCAGTAGTATGGCCAGGGGGCCATATGGCTACACCTTC
CASSMARGPYGYTF
>-|-|TRBJ2-1|TRBV12-5
TGTGCTAGTGGTTGGGCCCACGGGGGCGGCTACAATGAGCAGTTCTTC
CASGWAHGGGYNEQFF
>TRBD1|-|TRBJ1-6|TRBV9
TGTGCCAGCAGCGTCCGCCGGGACAGGGATAATTCACCCCTCCACTTT
CASSVRRDRDNSPLHF
>-|-|TRBJ1-6|TRBV5-8
TGTGCCAGCAGCTCTGACACATACAATTCACCCCTCCACTTT
CASSSDTYNSPLHF
>TRBD1|-|TRBJ1-6|TRBV4-3
TGCGCCAGCAGCCAAGAGCGGGACAGGATTAATTCACCCCTCCACTTT
CASSQERDRINSPLHF
>TRBD2|-|TRBJ2-7|TRBV27
TGTGCCAGCAGCGGACTAGCGGGAGGAATCTACGAGCAGTACTTC
CASSGLAGGIYEQYF
>TRBD1|once|TRBJ2-3|TRBV7-2
TGTGCCAGCAGCAGTCGAAGGGGGCAAGCAGATACGCAGTATTTT
CASSSRRGQADTQYF
>-|-|TRBJ2-6|TRBV19
TGTGCCAGTAGTTTAGGATTCCTCTCTGGGGCCAACGTCCTGACTTTC
CASSLGFLSGANVLTF
>-|-|TRBJ1-5|TRBV19
TGTGCCAGTAGTATTTCAGGCAGGGTCCCCCAGCCCCAGCATTTT
CASSISGRVPQPQHF
>-|-|TRBJ2-1|TRBV5-6
TGTGCCAGCAGCTTGGCCTCCGAGTTCTACAATGAGCAGTTCTTC
CASSLASEFYNEQFF
>-|-|TRBJ2-7|TRBV5-6
TGTGCCAGCAGCTTGGAGCCAGGAACCTACGAGCAGTACTTC
CASSLEPGTYEQYF
>-|-|TRBJ1-1|TRBV5-1
TGCGCCAGCAGCTTGGGACAGGTGAACACTGAAGCTTTCTTT
CASSLGQVNTEAFF
>TRBD1|-|TRBJ1-5|TRBV27
TGTGCCAGCAGTTCGACGACAGGGACGAGCAATCAGCCCCAGCATTTT
CASSSTTGTSNQPQHF
>-|-|TRBJ2-2|TRBV29-1
TGCAGCGTGACCGAGACCGGGGAGCTGTTTTTT
CSVTETGELFF
>TRBD1|once|TRBJ1-5|TRBV5-1
TGCGCCAGCAGCCCCCAGGGGGCAAGCAATCAGCCCCAGCATTTT
CASSPQGASNQPQHF
>-|-|TRBJ1-4|TRBV4-1
TGCGCCAGCAGCCAAGATGGGGCCGGCGGAGGGGAAAAACTGTTTTTT
CASSQDGAGGGEKLFF
>-|-|TRBJ1-1|TRBV6-6
TGTGCCAGCAGTTACCCAGGGACGGGGAGTGAAGCTTTCTTT
CASSYPGTGSEAFF
>TRBD1|-|TRBJ1-6|TRBV7-6
TGTGCCAGCAGCTCTCTTACAGGGGGCGATCTTAATTCACCCCTCCACTTT
CASSSLTGGDLNSPLHF
>-|-|TRBJ2-7|TRBV2
TGTGCCAGCCTCAACCTCGGGACATCTTACGAGCAGTACTTC
CASLNLGTSYEQYF
>-|-|TRBJ1-2|TRBV19
TGTGCCAGTAGTATAAGCCCGAACTATGGCTACACCTTC
CASSISPNYGYTF
>-|-|TRBJ2-7|TRBV11-2
TGTGCCAGCAGCTTACAGACCTACGAGCAGTACTTC
CASSLQTYEQYF
>-|-|TRBJ2-4|TRBV25-1
TGTGCCAGCAGTGAATATGGAGGGCGGGGAAACATTCAGTACTTC
CASSEYGGRGNIQYF
>-|-|TRBJ1-3|TRBV28
TGTGCCAGCAGTTTCAGCGTGGGAAACACCATATATTTT
CASSFSVGNTIYF
>-|-|TRBJ2-7|TRBV5-1
TGCGCCAGCAGCTTGGAACAGGGACCCGAGCAGTACTTC
CASSLEQGPEQYF
>-|once|TRBJ1-5|TRBV19
TGTGCCAGTAGTATCCCGGGACAAAATAGCAATCAGCCCCAGCATTTT
CASSIPGQNSNQPQHF
>-|-|TRBJ2-7|TRBV7-6
TGTGCCAGCAGCAGGGAAGATGGAAACTACGAGCAGTACTTC
CASSREDGNYEQYF
>TRBD2|-|TRBJ2-1|TRBV11-1
TGTGCCAGCAGGGTATCATCCGGGACTAGGGGCCATGAGCAGTTCTTC
CASRVSSGTRGHEQFF
>TRBD2|-|TRBJ2-2|TRBV19
TGTGCCAGTAGCCCTAGCGGGAACACCGGGGAGCTGTTTTTT
CASSPSGNTGELFF
>TRBD1|few|TRBJ2-7|TRBV4-3
TGCGCCAGCAGCCAAGAGGATGGGACAGACTTTTACGAGCAGTACTTC
CASSQEDGTDFYEQYF
>-|-|TRBJ2-5|TRBV28
TGTGCCAGCAGTTTATACAGGGATGAGCAGTACTTC
CASSLYRDEQYF
>TRBD1|-|TRBJ1-5|TRBV19
TGTGCCAGTAATATCGGACAGGGGGCACAGCCCCAGCATTTT
CASNIGQGAQPQHF
>-|-|TRBJ1-1|TRBV7-2
TGTGCCAGCAGCTCCTCCCTATCTGGGACAGAAGCTTTCTTT
CASSSSLSGTEAFF
>-|-|TRBJ1-2|TRBV19
TGTGCCAGTAGTATCTTTGGCAGGACTAACTATGGCTACACCTTC
CASSIFGRTNYGYTF
>-|-|TRBJ2-7|TRBV9
TGTGCCAGCAGCGATCAGAGCTCCTACGAGCAGTACTTC
CASSDQSSYEQYF
>-|-|TRBJ1-1|TRBV7-9
TGTGCCAGCAGTTTTTTAGCAGGGGTAGGTGGCACTGAAGCTTTCTTT
CASSFLAGVGGTEAFF
>TRBD1|-|TRBJ1-6|TRBV10-3
TGTGCCATTTCTGGGACAGCGAATTCACCCCTCCACTTT
CAISGTANSPLHF
>-|once|TRBJ2-7|TRBV5-1
TGCGCCAGCAGCTCCAACGCGGATATTATTACCTACGAGCAGTACTTC
CASSSNADIITYEQYF
>TRBD1|-|TRBJ1-2|TRBV19
TGTGCCAGTAGTCATACCGGGACAGGAGTGGATGGCTACACCTTC
CASSHTGTGVDGYTF
>-|-|TRBJ2-7|TRBV13
TGTGCCAGCAGCGGCCAGGGAGGTGAGCAGTACTTC
CASSGQGGEQYF